Here is one T cell receptor (beta chain) with its context. Its matching antigen is unknown. Per the germline V gene, CDR1 is DFQATT and CDR2 is SNEGSKA (reference sequence). V was cut by 8 bases and J by 7 bases, with 12 bases left in between. The CDR3 is 11 amino acids. The data are from a study of shared clonotypes between healthy human individuals. Findings of the study overall: The researchers took only blood, and tissue repertoires probably look different.

Genomic DNA of every subset was divided equally among multiple immunoSEQ plates. Libraries were prepared by immunoSEQ multiplex PCR; TCRdb keeps only in-frame clonotypes and omits some of them. Seen here are approximately 720,000 clones, 72% observed once, and the top ten hold about 2%. This chain connects TRBV20-1 to TRBJ2-1, with D hard to call. The TCR sequence derives from a woman aged 25 to 39 in good health. The sample was memory CD4+ T cells sorted from blood. Subset here: CD45RA-negative fraction. DNA of the CDR3: TGCAGTCAAAACTCGTTTAATGAGCAGTTCTTC. It specifies CSQNSFNEQFF.